This T cell receptor (beta chain) was profiled in a study of cytomegalovirus exposure and HLA in healthy donors. Primers: 60 Vbeta forward and 13 Jbeta reverse. Clones were sequenced by immunoSEQ multiplex PCR, and TCRdb holds only the in-frame ones, with some missing. Among around 65,000 clones listed, around four fifths were seen once. Turning to this clone: The antigen remains unidentified.

Notes on the study in general: Among CMV-associated TCR beta chains, most appeared HLA-restricted in a later analysis. Analysis performed later found 16,951 TCR beta sequences associated with HLA alleles at 0.05 false discovery rate.

The source of this sequence is a woman in her 30s in good health and CMV-seronegative. The sequencing sample was made of PBMCs.

The CDR3 protein is CASSSPGQGPRTQYF. CDR3 coding DNA: TGTGCCAGCAGTTCTCCGGGACAGGGTCCCCGGACCCAGTACTTC. This chain connects TRBV28 to TRBJ2-5; TRBD1 agrees at 9 bases. The germline V gene encodes CDR1 MDHEN and CDR2 SYDVKM. The CDR3 extends over 15 amino acids. J was trimmed by 7 bases and V by 4 bases; bases with no gene match: 10.